The 27 T cell receptor beta chains below all came from one sample that was sequenced in a study of blood T cell repertoires in COVID-19. Sequencing was performed with immunoSEQ multiplex PCR; in TCRdb, only in-frame clones are kept and a portion is missing. This table has some 80,000 clones, roughly 82% appearing once. Sequences were obtained from peripheral blood. Receptors originate from a human donor in a cohort sampled during active COVID-19.

This clone has just one count. The chain uses TRBV29-1 and TRBJ1-4; the D gene is possibly TRBD1 (5 bases). Germline lookup yields CDR1 SQVTM and CDR2 ANQGSEA. Between the trimmed V and J ends, which lost 6 bases and 9 bases, there was a span of 11 bases. This CDR3 has 11 amino acids. This CDR3 reads CSVRDSQKLFF. The CDR3 region has the DNA TGCAGCGTGAGGGACTCTCAAAAACTGTTTTTT.

The CDR3 DNA is TGTGCCAGCACTTCGGACAGGGCGCGCGACGAGCAGTACTTC. This gives the protein CASTSDRARDEQYF. The gene calls are TRBV6-5 and TRBJ2-7, with TRBD1 matching 8 bases. This CDR3 is 14 amino acids long. Looked up from germline, CDR1 is MNHEY and CDR2 is SVGAGI. Germline trimming cut 7 bases from V and 5 bases from J; bases unmatched to any gene: 10.

The chain joins TRBV6-5 to TRBJ1-2; TRBD1 aligns across 8 bases. With V trimmed by 7 bases and J by 3 bases, 7 bases remained unmatched. The germline CDR1 and CDR2 sequences are MNHEY and SVGAGI. The CDR3 extends over 14 amino acids. CDR3 in DNA: TGTGCCAGCATTCCACGGACAGGGCACTATGGCTACACCTTC. Protein product: CASIPRTGHYGYTF.

V usage is TRBV24-1 and J usage is TRBJ1-1; the D is unclear. The germline CDR1 and CDR2 sequences are KGHDR and SFDVKD. The CDR3 sequence is 15 residues long. The germline V and J ends were trimmed by 9 bases and 1 base, with 17 bases remaining between them. Here the CDR3 DNA reads TGTGCCACCCCTCTGGAGGGCGGGAGGAACACTGAAGCTTTCTTT. It yields the protein CATPLEGGRNTEAFF.

The V call is TRBV9, the J call TRBJ2-2; maybe TRBD2 (6 bases). The CDR3 spans 14 residues. V was trimmed by 2 bases and J by 4 bases, leaving 9 bases between them. Germline loops: CDR1 SGDLS, CDR2 YYNGEE. The CDR3 loop is CASSVGSGTGELFF. The CDR3 bases are TGTGCCAGCAGCGTGGGTAGCGGCACCGGGGAGCTGTTTTTT.

The genes are TRBV27 and TRBJ2-7; possible D gene TRBD1, 6 bases. The CDR3 spans 17 residues. V lost 1 base to trimming and J lost 0 bases, with 16 bases between them. From germline, CDR1 is MNHEY and CDR2 SMNVEV (reference sequence). CDR3 in DNA: TGTGCCAGCAGTTTATTTTGGGGGCTGGGCAGCTCCTACGAGCAGTACTTC. This translates into CASSLFWGLGSSYEQYF.

The V call is TRBV5-6, the J call TRBJ2-5; D may be TRBD2 (5 bases). The germline CDR1 and CDR2 sequences are SGHDT and YYEEEE. V was shortened by 1 base and J by 2 bases, with 6 bases between the two germline ends. The CDR3 covers 13 residues. The CDR3: CASSLSGQETQYF. DNA of the CDR3: TGTGCCAGCAGCTTGAGCGGACAAGAGACCCAGTACTTC. Supplemented by reference TRBV5-6 and TRBJ2-5, the full variable domain reads DAGVTQSPTHLIKTRGQQVTLRCSPKSGHDTVSWYQQALGQGPQFIFQYYEEEERQRGNFPDRFSGHQFPNYSSELNVNALLLGDSALYLCASSLSGQETQYFGPGTRLLVL.

This chain links TRBV5-4 with TRBJ1-1, with TRBD1 matching over 7 bases. The CDR3 extends over 15 amino acids. Germline trimming cut 0 bases from V and 0 bases from J; bases unmatched to any gene: 2. Germline V gene sequence: CDR1 SGHNT, CDR2 YYREEE (reference sequence). CDR3 protein: CASSLGGQLNTEAFF. CDR3 DNA sequence: TGTGCCAGCAGCTTGGGGGGACAGCTGAACACTGAAGCTTTCTTT.

This clone was observed once. The V and J genes are TRBV29-1 and TRBJ2-6; D is possibly TRBD1 (6 bases). Germline CDR1 SQVTM, CDR2 ANQGSEA. Trimming shortened V by 7 bases and J by 0 bases, and 19 bases separated the two germline ends. The CDR3 runs 17 residues. The CDR3 spells CSASSLGDNSGANVLTF. Written as DNA, the CDR3 is TGCAGCGCTAGTTCCCTGGGGGACAACTCTGGGGCCAACGTCCTGACTTTC.

This chain connects TRBV9 to TRBJ1-2; 7 bases agree with TRBD1. Germline V lookup: CDR1 SGDLS, CDR2 YYNGEE. J gave up 4 bases and V 0 bases, and 3 bases lay outside the gene matches. The CDR3 sequence is 14 residues long. The CDR3 DNA reads as TGTGCCAGCAGCGTAGGACAGGGTCTCTATGGCTACACCTTC. Amino acid sequence: CASSVGQGLYGYTF.

The rearrangement uses TRBV5-8 and TRBJ2-7, with 8 positions matching TRBD2. The CDR3 length is 14 residues. Germline assignment: CDR1 SGHTS and CDR2 YDEGEE. J gave up 4 bases and V 7 bases, and 10 bases lay outside the gene matches. This CDR3 reads CASGKRGGSYEQYF. Here the CDR3 DNA reads TGTGCCAGCGGGAAACGGGGGGGGTCTTACGAGCAGTACTTC.

V and J are TRBV2 and TRBJ1-4, with TRBD1 matching 10 bases. Germline lookup yields CDR1 SNHLY and CDR2 FYNNEI. The CDR3 totals 15 residues. The junction had 9 bases not matched to a gene; V was cut back by 7 bases and J by 7 bases. CDR3 coding DNA: TGTGCCAGCACGCGAAGGACAGGGGGTGGTGAAAAACTGTTTTTT. This gives the protein CASTRRTGGGEKLFF.

The V gene is TRBV20-1, the J gene TRBJ1-1; no clear D gene. Germline V CDR1 and CDR2: DFQATT, SNEGSKA (reference sequence). Trimming pared 4 bases from V and 6 bases from J, leaving 9 bases between. The CDR3 length is 11 residues. The DNA of the CDR3 is TGCAGTGCTACATTCCAGTCTGAAGCTTTCTTT. Encoded protein: CSATFQSEAFF.

The gene calls are TRBV18 and TRBJ1-2, with TRBD1 matching 8 bases. CDR3 size: 14 residues. The junction had 7 bases not matched to a gene; V was cut back by 6 bases and J by 4 bases. Germline assignment: CDR1 KGHSH and CDR2 LQKENI. In DNA form, the CDR3 reads TGTGCCAGCTCCCCCGTCGGGACAGGCTATGGCTACACCTTC. Its translation is CASSPVGTGYGYTF.

The chain uses TRBV14 and TRBJ2-2; possible D gene TRBD2, 5 bases. Trimming shortened V by 0 bases and J by 2 bases, and 10 bases separated the two germline ends. Per germline, CDR1 SGHDN and CDR2 FVKESK. This CDR3 is built from 16 residues. CDR3 coding DNA: TGTGCCAGCAGCCAAGATAGGCGACTAAACACCGGGGAGCTGTTTTTT. Translated: CASSQDRRLNTGELFF.

The V call is TRBV30, the J call TRBJ1-4; unclear D gene. Trimming removed 5 bases at V and 4 bases at J, with 11 bases between. CDR3 size: 13 residues. CDR1 and CDR2 (germline): GTSNPN, SVGIG (reference sequence). The CDR3 loop reads CAWSDGVNEKLFF. Written as DNA, the CDR3 is TGTGCCTGGTCGGACGGGGTTAATGAAAAACTGTTTTTT.

The chain carries TRBV18 and TRBJ2-2; 7 bases align to TRBD1. CDR1 is KGHSH, CDR2 LQKENI, per germline. V shed 3 bases and J 1 base; nucleotides not matched to a gene: 5. The CDR3 loop spans 16 amino acids. The CDR3 loop is CASSPDDRVNTGELFF. DNA of the CDR3: TGTGCCAGCTCACCGGATGACAGGGTGAACACCGGGGAGCTGTTTTTT.

This clone was seen more than once but under ten times. The chain employs TRBV2 and TRBJ2-7; possibly TRBD1 for D (6 bases). Germline CDR1 is SNHLY and CDR2 is FYNNEI. V lost 7 bases, J lost 2 bases, and 6 bases lay in between. The CDR3 runs to 11 residues. DNA of the CDR3: TGTGCCAGCAACAGGGCCTACGAGCAGTACTTC. Amino acids: CASNRAYEQYF.

This chain joins TRBV7-8 and TRBJ1-1; D is uncertain. The CDR3 covers 15 residues. V was trimmed by 0 bases and J by 1 base, leaving 9 bases between them. The germline V gene encodes CDR1 SGHVS and CDR2 FQNEAQ. For the CDR3, the DNA is TGTGCCAGCAGCTTAGCGATTGGCCGGAACACTGAAGCTTTCTTT. Translated, it gives CASSLAIGRNTEAFF.

This chain uses TRBV11-2 with TRBJ1-3, with D perhaps TRBD1 (5 bases). V lost 5 bases and J lost 1, with 9 bases in between. CDR1 and CDR2 from the germline V gene are SGHAT and FQNNGV. The CDR3 runs to 14 residues. This CDR3 reads CASSPPGSGNTIYF. DNA for the CDR3: TGTGCCAGCAGCCCCCCAGGGTCTGGAAACACCATATATTTT.

This rearrangement joins TRBV5-4 to TRBJ1-3, with 8 bases that match TRBD1. V was clipped by 0 bases and J by 4 bases; unmatched bases: 0. The V gene's germline CDR1 is SGHNT and CDR2 YYREEE (reference sequence). There are 14 residues in the CDR3. CDR3 coding DNA: TGTGCCAGCAGCTTGGGACAGGGGGGAAACACCATATATTTT. Encoded protein: CASSLGQGGNTIYF.

This chain links TRBV25-1 with TRBJ1-6; no clear D gene. Trimming took off 1 base at V and 0 bases at J, with 4 bases between the two ends. Germline V CDR1 and CDR2: MGHDK, SYGVNS. This CDR3 is 15 amino acids long. This chain's CDR3 is CASSELSSYNSPLHF. The CDR3 DNA sequence: TGTGCCAGCAGTGAATTGAGCTCCTATAATTCACCCCTCCACTTT.

The table lists this clone with a count of one. The chain joins TRBV5-6 to TRBJ1-3, with 8 nucleotides matching TRBD1. The germline V gene has CDR1 SGHDT and CDR2 YYEEEE. V was pared by 2 bases and J by 4 bases, with 8 bases of the junction left unmatched. CDR3 size: 16 residues. The CDR3 protein is CASSFRQGAVGNTIYF. The CDR3 region has the DNA TGTGCCAGCAGCTTTAGGCAGGGGGCGGTCGGAAACACCATATATTTT.

This sequence joins TRBV6-2 or TRBV6-3 and TRBJ2-7; 8 bases map to TRBD1. With V trimmed by 2 bases and J by 5 bases, 5 bases remained unmatched. This CDR3 is built from 14 residues. Per the germline V gene, CDR1 is MNHEY and CDR2 is SVGEGT. In DNA form, the CDR3 reads TGTGCCAGCAGTTACGTCAGGGGGCGCGACGAGCAGTACTTC. Protein: CASSYVRGRDEQYF.

This chain links TRBV6-5 with TRBJ2-7; D gene ambiguous. Per germline, CDR1 MNHEY and CDR2 SVGAGI. V was pared by 4 bases and J by 5 bases, with 12 bases between. The CDR3 sequence is 13 residues long. The CDR3 DNA follows: TGTGCCAGCAGTTTCCAGGTCCGACACGAGCAGTACTTC. Its translation: CASSFQVRHEQYF.

The gene calls are TRBV5-1 and TRBJ2-2; 8 nucleotides align to TRBD2. V lost 4 bases and J lost 3; bases outside the gene matches: 5. This CDR3 contains 15 residues. Germline values: CDR1 SGHRS, CDR2 YFSETQ. CDR3 sequence reads: CASSPRAGDTGELFF. In nucleotides, the CDR3 is TGCGCCAGCAGCCCCAGAGCGGGGGACACCGGGGAGCTGTTTTTT. The variable domain in full, with the rest retrieved from reference TRBV5-1 and TRBJ2-2, is KAGVTQTPRYLIKTRGQQVTLSCSPISGHRSVSWYQQTPGQGLQFLFEYFSETQRNKGNFPGRFSGRQFSNSRSEMNVSTLELGDSALYLCASSPRAGDTGELFFGEGSRLTVL.

This CDR3 is CASSLIKRGLEYF. In DNA form, the CDR3 reads TGTGCCAGCAGTTTAATAAAGCGGGGCCTGGAGTATTTT. The chain uses TRBV12-3 or TRBV12-4 and TRBJ2-3, with 7 bases matching TRBD2. The J segment lost 13 bases and the V segment lost 2 bases, leaving 9 bases of the junction unmatched. This CDR3 comprises 13 residues.